The sequence of this T cell receptor (beta chain) was determined in a study of blood T cell repertoires in COVID-19. Study as a whole: Collection of acute and convalescent COVID-19 samples took place in the United States, Italy and Spain. Nucleic acid was either cDNA or gDNA, and it came from T cells, B-cell-depleted T cells, or PBMCs.

V lost 0 bases to trimming and J lost 0 bases, with 10 bases between them. This CDR3 has 16 residues. In germline, CDR1 is SGHRS, CDR2 YFSETQ. In the source study's methods: The assay estimated nucleated cells by amplifying reference gene primers. Here immunoSEQ multiplex PCR was the method, and the copy in TCRdb shows in-frame clones only, minus some. That table supplies the V and J calls and clone size; D and trimming were determined from the DNA. The data contain around 250,000 clones, around 90% of them singletons. Sequenced input: peripheral blood. This clonotype was obtained from a woman aged 40 to 55 who had recovered from COVID-19. This chain links TRBV5-1 with TRBJ1-3, with D tentatively TRBD1 (5 bases). The CDR3 DNA reads as TGCGCCAGCAGCTTGGGACAGTTAAGCTCTGGAAACACCATATATTTT. It codes for CASSLGQLSSGNTIYF.